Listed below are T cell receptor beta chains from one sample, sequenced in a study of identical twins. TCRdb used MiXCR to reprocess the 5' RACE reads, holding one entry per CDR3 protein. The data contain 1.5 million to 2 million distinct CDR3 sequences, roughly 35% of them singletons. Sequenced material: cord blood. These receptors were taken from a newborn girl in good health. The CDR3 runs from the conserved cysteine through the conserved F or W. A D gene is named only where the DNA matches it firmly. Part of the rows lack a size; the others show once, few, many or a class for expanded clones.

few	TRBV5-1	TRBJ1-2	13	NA	TGCGCCGGCAGCTTGAGGTTGACATATGGCTACACCTTC	CAGSLRLTYGYTF
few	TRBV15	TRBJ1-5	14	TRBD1	TGTGCCACCAGCAGTGTCAGGGGGTCTCAGCCCCAGCATTTT	CATSSVRGSQPQHF
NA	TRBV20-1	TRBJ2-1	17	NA	TGCAGTGCTAACAGGGGTGGCGGGGCTCACTCCTACAATGAGCAGTTCTTC	CSANRGGGAHSYNEQFF
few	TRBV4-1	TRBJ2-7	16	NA	TGCGCCAGCAGCCAAGAACCGCCCGGGAGCTCCTACGAGCAGTACTTC	CASSQEPPGSSYEQYF
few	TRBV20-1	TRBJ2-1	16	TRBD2	TGCAGTGCTAGAGGACTAGCGGGGGGGCAGTACAATGAGCAGTTCTTC	CSARGLAGGQYNEQFF
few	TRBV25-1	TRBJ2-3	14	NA	TGTGCCAGCAGTGGTTTAGACGCCACAGATACGCAGTATTTT	CASSGLDATDTQYF
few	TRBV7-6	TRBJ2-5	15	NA	TGTGCCAGCAGCTTAGCGGTGGCAGCCCAAGAGACCCAGTACTTC	CASSLAVAAQETQYF
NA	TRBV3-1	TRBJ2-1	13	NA	TGTGCCAGCAGCCAAGTTGGAGTCAATGAGCAGTTCTTC	CASSQVGVNEQFF
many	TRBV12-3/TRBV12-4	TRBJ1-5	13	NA	TGTGCCAGCAGGCGCGAAGGTAATCAGCCCCAGCATTTT	CASRREGNQPQHF
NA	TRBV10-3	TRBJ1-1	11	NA	TGTGCCATCAGTGGGCTTACTGAAGCTTTCTTT	CAISGLTEAFF
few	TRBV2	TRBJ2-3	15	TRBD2	TGTGCCAGCAGTATTAGCGGGACCCGCACAGATACGCAGTATTTT	CASSISGTRTDTQYF
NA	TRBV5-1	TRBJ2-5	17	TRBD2	TGCGCCAGCAGCCGGCCCACGACGGGGGGGCCTCAGGGGACCCAGTACTTC	CASSRPTTGGPQGTQYF
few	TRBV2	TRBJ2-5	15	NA	TGTGCCAGCAGTGATTTAGGGGGGCCAGAAGAGACCCAGTACTTC	CASSDLGGPEETQYF